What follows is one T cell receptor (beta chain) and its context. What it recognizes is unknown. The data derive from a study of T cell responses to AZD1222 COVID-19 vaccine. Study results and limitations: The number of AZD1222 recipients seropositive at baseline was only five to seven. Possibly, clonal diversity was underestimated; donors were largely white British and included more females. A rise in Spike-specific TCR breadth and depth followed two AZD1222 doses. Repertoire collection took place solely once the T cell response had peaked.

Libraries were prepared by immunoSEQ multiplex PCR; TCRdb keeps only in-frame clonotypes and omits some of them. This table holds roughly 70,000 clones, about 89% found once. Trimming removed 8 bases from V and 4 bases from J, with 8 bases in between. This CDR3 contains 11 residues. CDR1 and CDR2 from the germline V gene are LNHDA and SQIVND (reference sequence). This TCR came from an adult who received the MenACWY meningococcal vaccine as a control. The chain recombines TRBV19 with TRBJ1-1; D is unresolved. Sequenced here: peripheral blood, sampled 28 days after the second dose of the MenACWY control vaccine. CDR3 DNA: TGTGCCAGTGAACAACTCACTGAAGCTTTCTTT. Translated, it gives CASEQLTEAFF.